A single sample gave rise to the 4 T cell receptor beta chains below, sequenced in a study of blood T cell repertoires in COVID-19. Clones were read by immunoSEQ multiplex PCR, and TCRdb kept only the in-frame ones, dropping some. Of under 300,000 clones listed, roughly 88% are singletons. Input material: peripheral blood. The receptors here all came from a woman aged 30 to 39 with acute or convalescent COVID-19.

This chain connects TRBV7-3 to TRBJ2-7; TRBD1 matches 8 bases. The germline V gene has CDR1 SGHTA and CDR2 FQGTGA. This CDR3 spans 14 amino acids. V was pared by 2 bases and J by 4 bases, with 4 bases of the junction left unmatched. CDR3 region: CASSLGQGGYEQYF. The CDR3 coding sequence is TGTGCCAGCAGCTTAGGACAGGGTGGGTACGAGCAGTACTTC. The whole variable domain, remainder taken from reference TRBV7-3 and TRBJ2-7, is GAGVSQTPSNKVTEKGKYVELRCDPISGHTALYWYRQSLGQGPEFLIYFQGTGAADDSGLPNDRFFAVRPEGSVSTLKIQRTERGDSAVYLCASSLGQGGYEQYFGPGTRLTVT.

V and J are TRBV5-1 and TRBJ2-3; 7 nucleotides match TRBD1. The CDR3 is made up of 14 amino acids. V was clipped by 4 bases and J by 0 bases; unmatched bases: 2. The germline V gene has CDR1 SGHRS and CDR2 YFSETQ. CDR3 bases: TGCGCCAGCAGCCAACAGGGGAGCACAGATACGCAGTATTTT. It is translated as CASSQQGSTDTQYF.

The V call is TRBV9, the J call TRBJ2-2, with 10 nucleotides matching TRBD2. V shed 4 bases, J shed 8 bases, and the junction held 11 bases outside the gene matches. The CDR3 extends over 16 amino acids. CDR1 is SGDLS, CDR2 YYNGEE, per germline. CDR3 coding DNA: TGTGCCAGCAGCTTAGCTAGCGGGAGTTGGGTAGGGGAGCTGTTTTTT. This encodes CASSLASGSWVGELFF.

This chain uses TRBV15 with TRBJ2-7; TRBD1 is a possible D gene (5 bases). This CDR3 contains 15 residues. V was pared by 0 bases and J by 3 bases, with 12 bases between. Germline loops: CDR1 LNHNV, CDR2 YYDKDF (reference sequence). CDR3 amino acids: CATSRDRAGFYEQYF. The CDR3 bases are TGTGCCACCAGCAGAGATCGGGCAGGGTTCTACGAGCAGTACTTC.